The clone carrying this TCR beta chain showed up just a few times. Its antigen remains unknown. Read coverage stops 3 residues before the CDR3 terminus; the germline J gene supplies the remainder. Repertoires were generated with immunoSEQ multiplex PCR, while TCRdb's copy carries only in-frame clones and drops some. The sample holds about 34,000 clones, and no clone turns up only once. The source of the sample is a study of T cell clonality in common variable immunodeficiency. Study-level findings and limits: Common variable immunodeficiency TCR beta sequences reportedly had fewer deletions and N-nucleotide insertions. CVID subjects had higher TCRbeta clonality than healthy controls, most marked in about a third.

Reduced serum IgG, IgA and/or IgM plus specific antibody deficiency defined CVID. Blood came from CVID subjects not ill and not taking immunomodulatory or immunosuppressive medication. Germline V CDR1 and CDR2: SGHRS, YFSETQ. V lost 0 bases and J lost 5; bases outside the gene matches: 7. This CDR3 is built from 15 residues. The TCR was taken from a human donor with common variable immunodeficiency. This chain joins TRBV5-1 and TRBJ2-7, with 8 positions matching TRBD2. Sequencing was carried out using peripheral blood mononuclear cells. CDR3 loop: CASSLGSGNLNEQYF. CDR3 DNA, as far as it was read: TGCGCCAGCAGCTTGGGTAGCGGGAACCTTAACGAG.